The next 7 T cell receptor beta chains were all read from a single sample in a study of CD8 T cells in ankylosing spondylitis (dated by TCRdb to about 2017). The library was generated by 5' RACE. The run used an Illumina HiSeq 2500. TCRdb reran the public reads through fastp at Q25 and MiXCR, keeping productive beta chains. Identical CDR3 proteins give one entry, which carries the most common genes and DNA. The sample table lists a few hundred thousand distinct CDR3 sequences, around 21% of them with a count of one. The ten largest clones take up 3.5% of the sample. The specimen sequenced was blood, either unsorted or a sorted T cell fraction (not recorded which). The receptors shown here come from a female donor with ankylosing spondylitis or in good health (not recorded which).

V gene TRBV5-1 combines with J gene TRBJ2-7; 11 bases are shared with TRBD2. The J segment lost 2 bases and the V segment lost 0 bases, leaving 4 bases of the junction unmatched. CDR3 length equals 16 residues. Per germline, CDR1 SGHRS and CDR2 YFSETQ. In DNA form, the CDR3 reads TGCGCCAGCAGCTTGGTACTAGCGGGAGTACCCTACGAGCAGTACTTC. Translating it yields CASSLVLAGVPYEQYF.

This clonotype has a handful of counts. The rearrangement uses TRBV7-8 and TRBJ2-1; no firm D call. The V end lost 1 base, the J end lost 9 bases, and 4 bases lay between the germline ends. This CDR3 has 11 residues. CDR1 is SGHVS and CDR2 is FQNEAQ in the germline V gene. The CDR3 loop reads CASSLEVEQFF. As DNA, the CDR3 is TGTGCCAGCAGCTTAGAGGTTGAGCAGTTCTTC.

This clonotype was detected only a few times. This chain joins TRBV7-9 and TRBJ1-1; 7 bases line up with TRBD1. J gave up 4 bases and V 6 bases, and 8 bases lay outside the gene matches. This CDR3 has 14 residues. The germline gives CDR1 SEHNR, CDR2 FQNEAQ (reference sequence). In DNA form, the CDR3 reads TGTGCCAGCAGGGAAGGGGGCGCGGTCACTGAAGCTTTCTTT. Protein sequence: CASREGGAVTEAFF.

This rearrangement joins TRBV12-3 or TRBV12-4 to TRBJ2-5; 14 bases line up with TRBD2. The trim removed 5 bases at V and 5 bases at J, leaving 7 bases unmatched. This CDR3 is built from 16 residues. In DNA, the CDR3 is TGTGCCAGCAGTGTCCGACTAGCGGGAGGGCCGGAGACCCAGTACTTC. Amino acids: CASSVRLAGGPETQYF.

The gene calls are TRBV4-3 and TRBJ2-5; D may be TRBD1 or TRBD2 (6 bases each). Per the germline V gene, CDR1 is LGHNA and CDR2 is YSLEER. V was pared by 0 bases and J by 10 bases, with 18 bases between. This CDR3 contains 15 residues. The CDR3 DNA reads TGCGCCAGCAGCCAAGATTTGGTGGGGGCGCGGGGCCAGTACTTC. Its protein product is CASSQDLVGARGQYF.

This clonotype showed up many times. The rearrangement joins TRBV12-3 or TRBV12-4 to TRBJ2-2, with 7 bases lining up with TRBD2. V shed 5 bases, J shed 6 bases, and the junction held 9 bases outside the gene matches. The CDR3 consists of 15 residues. CDR3 in DNA: TGTGCCAGCAGTGTAACCCTAGCGGTCCCCGGGGAGCTGTTTTTT. It codes for CASSVTLAVPGELFF.

This clonotype has a handful of counts. The J gene is TRBJ2-2, the V gene TRBV29-1; the D is unclear. Germline CDR1 reads SQVTM; CDR2 reads ANQGSEA. The V end was cut by 8 bases, the J end by 2 bases, with 21 bases between. CDR3 length: 16 amino acids. The CDR3 sequence is CSLKGSLIYNTGELFF. CDR3 DNA sequence: TGCAGCTTGAAAGGATCGCTTATATATAACACCGGGGAGCTGTTTTTT.